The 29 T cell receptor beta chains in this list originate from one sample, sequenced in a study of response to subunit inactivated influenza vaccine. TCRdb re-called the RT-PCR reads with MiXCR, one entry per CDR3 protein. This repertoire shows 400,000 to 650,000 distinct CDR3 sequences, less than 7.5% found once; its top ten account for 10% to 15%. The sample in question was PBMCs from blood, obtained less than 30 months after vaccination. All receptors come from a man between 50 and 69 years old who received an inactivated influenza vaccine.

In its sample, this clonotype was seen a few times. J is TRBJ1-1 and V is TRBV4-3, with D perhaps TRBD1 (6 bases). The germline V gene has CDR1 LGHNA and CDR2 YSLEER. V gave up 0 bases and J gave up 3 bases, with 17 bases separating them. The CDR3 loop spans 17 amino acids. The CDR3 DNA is TGCGCCAGCAGCCAAGAGGCGGGGGGCGCACGGTACACTGAAGCTTTCTTT. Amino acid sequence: CASSQEAGGARYTEAFF.

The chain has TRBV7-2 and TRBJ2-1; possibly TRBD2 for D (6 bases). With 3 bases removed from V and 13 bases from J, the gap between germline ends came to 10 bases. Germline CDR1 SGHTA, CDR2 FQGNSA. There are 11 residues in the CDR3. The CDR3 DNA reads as TGTGCCAGCAGCTTCGTGCGGGACCAGTTCTTC. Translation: CASSFVRDQFF.

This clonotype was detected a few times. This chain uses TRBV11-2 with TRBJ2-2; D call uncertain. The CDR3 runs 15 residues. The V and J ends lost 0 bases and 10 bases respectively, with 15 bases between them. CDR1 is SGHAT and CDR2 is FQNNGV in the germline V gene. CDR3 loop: CASSLDIPRFEELFF. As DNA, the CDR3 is TGTGCCAGCAGCTTAGATATCCCGCGGTTCGAGGAGCTGTTTTTT.

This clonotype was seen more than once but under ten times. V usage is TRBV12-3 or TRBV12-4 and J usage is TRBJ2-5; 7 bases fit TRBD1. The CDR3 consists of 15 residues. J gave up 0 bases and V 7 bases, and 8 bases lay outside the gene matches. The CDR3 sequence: CASTWGTANQETQYF. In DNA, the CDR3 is TGTGCCAGCACCTGGGGGACAGCGAACCAAGAGACCCAGTACTTC.

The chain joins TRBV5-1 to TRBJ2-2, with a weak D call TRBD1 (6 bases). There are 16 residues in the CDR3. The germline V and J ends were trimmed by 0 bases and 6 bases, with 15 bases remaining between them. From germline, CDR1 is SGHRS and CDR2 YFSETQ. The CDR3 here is CASSLVAGDPAGELFF. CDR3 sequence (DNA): TGCGCCAGCAGCTTGGTGGCAGGGGACCCGGCCGGGGAGCTGTTTTTT.

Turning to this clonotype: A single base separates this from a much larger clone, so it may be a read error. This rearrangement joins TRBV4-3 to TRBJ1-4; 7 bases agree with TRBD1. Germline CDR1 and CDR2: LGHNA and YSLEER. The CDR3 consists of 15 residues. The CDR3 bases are TGCGCCAGCTGCCAATACAGGGGCCCTAATGAAAAACTGTTTTTT. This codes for CASCQYRGPNEKLFF.

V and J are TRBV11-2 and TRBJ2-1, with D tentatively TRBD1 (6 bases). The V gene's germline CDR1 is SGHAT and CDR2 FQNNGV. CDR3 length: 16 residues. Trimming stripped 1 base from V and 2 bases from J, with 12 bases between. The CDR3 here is CASSLAARGAYNEQFF. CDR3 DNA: TGTGCCAGCAGCTTAGCGGCCAGGGGAGCCTACAATGAGCAGTTCTTC.

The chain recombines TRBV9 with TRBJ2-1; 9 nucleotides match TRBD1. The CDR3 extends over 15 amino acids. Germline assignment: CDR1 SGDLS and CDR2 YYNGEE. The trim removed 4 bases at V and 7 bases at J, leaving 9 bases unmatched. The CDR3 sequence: CASSPLGQGHNEQFF. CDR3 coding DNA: TGTGCCAGCAGCCCCTTGGGACAGGGTCATAATGAGCAGTTCTTC. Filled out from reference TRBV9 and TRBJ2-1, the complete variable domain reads DSGVTQTPKHLITATGQRVTLRCSPRSGDLSVYWYQQSLDQGLQFLIQYYNGEERAKGNILERFSAQQFPDLHSELNLSSLELGDSALYFCASSPLGQGHNEQFFGPGTRLTVL.

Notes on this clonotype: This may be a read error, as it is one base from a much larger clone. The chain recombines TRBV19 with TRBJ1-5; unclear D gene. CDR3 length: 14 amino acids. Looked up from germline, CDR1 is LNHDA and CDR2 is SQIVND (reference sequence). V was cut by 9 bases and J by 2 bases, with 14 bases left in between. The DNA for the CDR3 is TGTGCCAGCCGTTGGCAGGCGGGCAATCAGCCCCAGCATTTT. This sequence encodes CASRWQAGNQPQHF.

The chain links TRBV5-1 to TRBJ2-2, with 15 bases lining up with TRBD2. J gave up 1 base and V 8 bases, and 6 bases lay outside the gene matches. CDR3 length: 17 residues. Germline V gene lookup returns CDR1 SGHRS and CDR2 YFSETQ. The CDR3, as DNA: TGCGCCAGGACGGGACTAGCGGGGGGCAAGAACACCGGGGAGCTGTTTTTT. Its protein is CARTGLAGGKNTGELFF.

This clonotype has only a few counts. CDR3 coding DNA: TGTGCCAGCAGCTCCACTAGTAACACCGGGGAGCTGTTTTTT. Protein: CASSSTSNTGELFF. V gene TRBV7-6 combines with J gene TRBJ2-2; a weak D match, TRBD2 (5 bases). The CDR3 is made up of 14 amino acids. V gave up 4 bases and J gave up 2 bases, with 8 bases separating them. CDR1 is SGHVS and CDR2 is FNYEAQ in the germline V gene. The whole variable domain, remainder taken from reference TRBV7-6 and TRBJ2-2, is GAGVSQSPRYKVTKRGQDVALRCDPISGHVSLYWYRQALGQGPEFLTYFNYEAQQDKSGLPNDRFSAERPEGSISTLTIQRTEQRDSAMYRCASSSTSNTGELFFGEGSRLTVL.

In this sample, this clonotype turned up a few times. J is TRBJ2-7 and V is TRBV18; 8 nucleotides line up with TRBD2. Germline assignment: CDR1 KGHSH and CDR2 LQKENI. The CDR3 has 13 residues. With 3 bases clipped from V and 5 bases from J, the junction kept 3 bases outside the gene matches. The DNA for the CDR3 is TGTGCCAGCTCACCCGGACTAGCCCACGAGCAGTACTTC. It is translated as CASSPGLAHEQYF. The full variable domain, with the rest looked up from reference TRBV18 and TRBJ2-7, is NAGVMQNPRHLVRRRGQEARLRCSPMKGHSHVYWYRQLPEEGLKFMVYLQKENIIDESGMPKERFSAEFPKEGPSILRIQQVVRGDSAAYFCASSPGLAHEQYFGPGTRLTVT.

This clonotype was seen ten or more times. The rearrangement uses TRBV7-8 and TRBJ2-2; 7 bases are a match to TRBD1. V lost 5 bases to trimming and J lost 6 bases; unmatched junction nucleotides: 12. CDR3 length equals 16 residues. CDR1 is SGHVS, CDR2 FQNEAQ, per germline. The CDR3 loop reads CASSLGDSYLPGELFF. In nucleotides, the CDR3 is TGTGCCAGCAGCCTAGGGGACAGCTATTTACCCGGGGAGCTGTTTTTT.

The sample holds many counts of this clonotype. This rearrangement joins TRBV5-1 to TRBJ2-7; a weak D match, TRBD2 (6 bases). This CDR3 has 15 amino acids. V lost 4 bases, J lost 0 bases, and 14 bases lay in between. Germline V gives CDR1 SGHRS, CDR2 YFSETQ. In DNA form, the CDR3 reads TGCGCCAGCAGCCCGGTGGGACTTACCTCCTACGAGCAGTACTTC. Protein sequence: CASSPVGLTSYEQYF.

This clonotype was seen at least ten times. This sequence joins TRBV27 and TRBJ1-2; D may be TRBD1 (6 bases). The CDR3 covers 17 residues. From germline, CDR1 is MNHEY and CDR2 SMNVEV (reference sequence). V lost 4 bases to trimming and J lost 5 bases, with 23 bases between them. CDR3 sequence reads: CASSSGRGTLALYGYTF. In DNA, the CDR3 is TGTGCCAGCAGTTCCGGGAGGGGGACACTTGCACTTTATGGCTACACCTTC.

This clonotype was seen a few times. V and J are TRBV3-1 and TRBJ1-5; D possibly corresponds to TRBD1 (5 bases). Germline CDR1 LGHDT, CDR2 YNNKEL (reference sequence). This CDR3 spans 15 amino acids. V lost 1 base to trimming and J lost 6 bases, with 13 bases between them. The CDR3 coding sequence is TGTGCCAGCAGCCAAGGGGGGGGGACCGCTCAGCCCCAGCATTTT. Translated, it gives CASSQGGGTAQPQHF.

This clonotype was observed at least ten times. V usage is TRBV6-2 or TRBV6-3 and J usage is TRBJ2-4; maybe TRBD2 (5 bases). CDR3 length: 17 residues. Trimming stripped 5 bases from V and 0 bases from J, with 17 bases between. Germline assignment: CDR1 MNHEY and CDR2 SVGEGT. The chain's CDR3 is CASSPPMRVLAKNIQYF. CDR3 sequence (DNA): TGTGCCAGCAGTCCTCCCATGCGGGTACTAGCCAAAAACATTCAGTACTTC.

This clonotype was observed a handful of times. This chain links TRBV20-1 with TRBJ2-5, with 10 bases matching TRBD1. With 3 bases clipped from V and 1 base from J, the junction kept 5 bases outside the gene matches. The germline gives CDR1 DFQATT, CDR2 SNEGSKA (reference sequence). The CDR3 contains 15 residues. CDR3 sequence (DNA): TGCAGTGCTAGTATGGGACAGGGGATCCAAGAGACCCAGTACTTC. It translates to CSASMGQGIQETQYF.

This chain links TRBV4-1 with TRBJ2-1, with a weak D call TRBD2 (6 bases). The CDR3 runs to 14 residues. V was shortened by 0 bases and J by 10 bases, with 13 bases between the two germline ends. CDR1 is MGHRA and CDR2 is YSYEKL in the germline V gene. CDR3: CASSQDGRSKEQFF. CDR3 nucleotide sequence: TGCGCCAGCAGCCAAGATGGGAGGAGTAAGGAGCAGTTCTTC.

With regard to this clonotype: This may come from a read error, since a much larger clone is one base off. The CDR3 is CASSFEEGRGTDTQYF. Here the CDR3 DNA reads TGTGCCAGCAGCTTTGAGGAAGGGCGAGGCACAGATACGCAGTATTTT. The chain employs TRBV7-9 and TRBJ2-3; D unresolved. V was shortened by 3 bases and J by 1 base, with 14 bases between the two germline ends. Germline CDR1 and CDR2: SEHNR and FQNEAQ (reference sequence). This CDR3 contains 16 residues.

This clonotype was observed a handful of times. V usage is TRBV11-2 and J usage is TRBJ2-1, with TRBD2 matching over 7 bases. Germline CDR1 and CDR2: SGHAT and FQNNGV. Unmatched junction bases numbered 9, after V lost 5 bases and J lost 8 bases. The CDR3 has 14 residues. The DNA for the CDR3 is TGTGCCAGCAGCCGACTAGCCGGAGGCCATGAGCAGTTCTTC. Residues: CASSRLAGGHEQFF.

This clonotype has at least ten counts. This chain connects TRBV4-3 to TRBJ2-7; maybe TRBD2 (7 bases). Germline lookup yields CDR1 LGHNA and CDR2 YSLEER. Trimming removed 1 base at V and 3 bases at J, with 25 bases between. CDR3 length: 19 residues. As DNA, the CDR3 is TGCGCCAGCAGCCAAGGGACGGGTTTGCCGGGGGGCGGTAGCTACGAGCAGTACTTC. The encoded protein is CASSQGTGLPGGGSYEQYF.

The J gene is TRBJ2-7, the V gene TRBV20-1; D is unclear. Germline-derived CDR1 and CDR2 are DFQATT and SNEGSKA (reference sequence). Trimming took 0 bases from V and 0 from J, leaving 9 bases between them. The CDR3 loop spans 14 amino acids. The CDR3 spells CSARDQWTSYEQYF. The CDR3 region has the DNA TGCAGTGCTAGAGATCAATGGACCTCCTACGAGCAGTACTTC.

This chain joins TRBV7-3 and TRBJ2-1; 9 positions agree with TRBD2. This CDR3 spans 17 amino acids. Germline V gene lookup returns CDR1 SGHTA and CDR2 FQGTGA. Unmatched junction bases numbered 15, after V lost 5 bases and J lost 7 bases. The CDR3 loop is CASSRRAASGIYNEQFF. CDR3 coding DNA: TGTGCCAGCAGCCGAAGGGCGGCTAGCGGGATCTATAATGAGCAGTTCTTC.

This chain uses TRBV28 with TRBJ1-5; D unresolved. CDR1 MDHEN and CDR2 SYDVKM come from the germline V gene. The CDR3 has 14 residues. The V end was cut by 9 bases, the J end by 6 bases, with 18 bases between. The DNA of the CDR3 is TGTGCCAGTTATACGGGGAGGAGTGGTCAGCCCCAGCATTTT. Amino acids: CASYTGRSGQPQHF. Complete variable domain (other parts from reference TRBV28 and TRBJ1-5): DVKVTQSSRYLVKRTGEKVFLECVQDMDHENMFWYRQDPGLGLRLIYFSYDVKMKEKGDIPEGYSVSREKKERFSLILESASTNQTSMYLCASYTGRSGQPQHFGDGTRLSIL.

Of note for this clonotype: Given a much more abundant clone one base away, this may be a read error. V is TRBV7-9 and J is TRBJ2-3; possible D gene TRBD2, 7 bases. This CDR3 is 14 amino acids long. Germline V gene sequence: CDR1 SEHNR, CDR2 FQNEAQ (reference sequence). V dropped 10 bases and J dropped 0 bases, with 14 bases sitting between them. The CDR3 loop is CATRGGRSTDTQYF. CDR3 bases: TGTGCCACAAGGGGGGGCCGAAGCACAGATACGCAGTATTTT.

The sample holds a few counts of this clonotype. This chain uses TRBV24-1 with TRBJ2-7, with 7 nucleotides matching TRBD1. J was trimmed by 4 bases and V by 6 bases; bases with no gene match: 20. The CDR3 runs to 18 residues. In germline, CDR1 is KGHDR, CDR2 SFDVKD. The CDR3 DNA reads TGTGCCACCAGTCCCGGAGCCTCGAACAGGGGAAACCCATACGAGCAGTACTTC. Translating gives CATSPGASNRGNPYEQYF.

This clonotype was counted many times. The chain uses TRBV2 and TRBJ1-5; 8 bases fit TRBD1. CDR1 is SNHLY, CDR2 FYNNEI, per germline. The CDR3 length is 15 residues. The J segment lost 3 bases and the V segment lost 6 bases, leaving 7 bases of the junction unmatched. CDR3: CASRPLTGANQPQHF. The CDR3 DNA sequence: TGTGCCAGCAGACCTTTGACAGGGGCCAATCAGCCCCAGCATTTT.

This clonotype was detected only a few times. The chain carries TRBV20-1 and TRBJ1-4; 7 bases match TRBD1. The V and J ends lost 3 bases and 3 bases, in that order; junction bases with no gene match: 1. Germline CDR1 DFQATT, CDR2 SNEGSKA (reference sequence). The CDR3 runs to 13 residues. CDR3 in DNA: TGCAGTGCTAGGGGACAGCCTAATGAAAAACTGTTTTTT. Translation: CSARGQPNEKLFF.